This T cell receptor beta chain was captured in a study of Graves' ophthalmopathy and Graves' hyperthyroidism (dated by TCRdb to the late 2010s). About the full investigation: Stable hyperthyroidism was defined as no progression to ophthalmopathy within 18 months of follow-up. TCR beta repertoire signatures were used to distinguish Graves' ophthalmopathy from Graves' hyperthyroidism and to predict progression to ophthalmopathy. In total, 135 blood samples were TCR-sequenced: some 40 ophthalmopathy, over 70 hyperthyroidism and roughly 17 hyperthyroidism-to-ophthalmopathy patients. To explore V-J signatures distinguishing ophthalmopathy from hyperthyroidism, a discovery set of about a hundred patients (around 44 ophthalmopathy, about 57 stable hyperthyroidism) was enrolled. An independent validation cohort was composed of 18 hyperthyroidism patients and about 17 patients who later progressed from hyperthyroidism to ophthalmopathy. T-cell repertoires of thyroid tissue and blood were compared in more than five hyperthyroidism patients. Once sampling was done, hyperthyroidism patients were given methimazole at a starting dose of 30 mg daily, while ophthalmopathy patients were given high-dose intravenous methylprednisolone. The paper as a whole reports these results and caveats: No statistical method was used to predetermine the sample size, and group allocation was not hidden from the investigators. Most of the expanded thyroid clonotypes with a frequency above 0.001 were also detected in blood, and it was suggested that the thyroid immune response may be reflected by blood repertoires. In validation, the model predicted ophthalmopathy progression with nearly 71% sensitivity and around 72% specificity; some 13 predicted patients were CT-confirmed with GO in a median of around 6 months. Ophthalmopathy was separated from stable hyperthyroidism by the 13-signature model with roughly 88% sensitivity and about 83% specificity in cross-validation and with 80%/75% in the test set.

A note on this clonotype: Its antigen has not been determined. Base qualities were left out, and no much larger clone turns up one base away.

Hyperthyroidism patients were newly diagnosed, with disease duration under 2 months, and aged 18 to 65 years. Patients were excluded if they had other autoimmune diseases, uncontrolled infections, pregnancy or lactation. Diagnosis relied on clinical symptoms, serum thyroxine, TRAb, thyroid ultrasound and orbital computed tomography. Total RNA was extracted with Trizol reagent and quality-checked on an Agilent 2100 Bioanalyzer. Sequences SQVTM (CDR1) and ANQGSEA (CDR2) are obtained from the germline V gene. The CDR3 goes from the cysteine to the phenylalanine over 12 residues. Only the CDR3 region is kept as DNA, spanning 36 bases read in frame from base 1. Ends trimmed: V by 7 bases, J by 4 bases; bases unmatched to a gene: 4. For repertoire sequencing, the TCR beta CDR3 regions were amplified from RNA transcripts. HTBI primers and the Qiagen OneStep RT-PCR kit were used in a first-round RT-PCR, which was followed by a second-round multiplex PCR, size selection and purification. The libraries underwent paired-end sequencing with 100 bp reads on an Illumina HiSeq2000. The study's own analysis went as follows. SOAPnuke was used to process the reads, removing any read that contained adapters or uncalled bases, had a mean Phred below 15, or lacked an exact match to the constant primer or identifier. COPE v1.2.5 was used to merge high-quality paired reads. Clonotypes were defined as unique nucleotide sequences and were aligned to IMGT TRB V, D and J references using MiTCR v1.1. The analysis was limited to V-J combinations with a frequency above 0.0001, which together covered 99.2% of repertoires. A TCR clonal expansion and chaos score per V-J combination was defined as the ratio of F50 clonal expansion to chaos observed in the TCRdist matrix. Welch's t-statistics and random forest were used to reduce features to approximately 13 V-J combinations, which were fed into a naive Bayes classifier. The Morisita-Horn index was used to measure how similar the thyroid and blood repertoires were. The public sequencing data were trimmed at Q25 with fastp and processed into clonotypes with MiXCR by TCRdb, which kept only in-frame beta chains. All rows with the same CDR3 protein become a single entry with the most common DNA and genes. The authors' filters were not applied to this entry. For this sample there are a few hundred thousand distinct CDR3 sequences; under 45% appear just once. Over 3.5% of the sample belongs to the ten largest clones.

Rearrangement joined TRBV29-1 to TRBJ2-5, with TRBD1 matching 9 junction bases. The sample consisted of peripheral blood or thyroid tissue (not recorded which). The clonotype originates from an adult man with Graves' hyperthyroidism. This receptor has the CDR3 CSGLGQGETQYF. The DNA reads TGCAGCGGACTGGGACAGGGAGAGACCCAGTACTTC.